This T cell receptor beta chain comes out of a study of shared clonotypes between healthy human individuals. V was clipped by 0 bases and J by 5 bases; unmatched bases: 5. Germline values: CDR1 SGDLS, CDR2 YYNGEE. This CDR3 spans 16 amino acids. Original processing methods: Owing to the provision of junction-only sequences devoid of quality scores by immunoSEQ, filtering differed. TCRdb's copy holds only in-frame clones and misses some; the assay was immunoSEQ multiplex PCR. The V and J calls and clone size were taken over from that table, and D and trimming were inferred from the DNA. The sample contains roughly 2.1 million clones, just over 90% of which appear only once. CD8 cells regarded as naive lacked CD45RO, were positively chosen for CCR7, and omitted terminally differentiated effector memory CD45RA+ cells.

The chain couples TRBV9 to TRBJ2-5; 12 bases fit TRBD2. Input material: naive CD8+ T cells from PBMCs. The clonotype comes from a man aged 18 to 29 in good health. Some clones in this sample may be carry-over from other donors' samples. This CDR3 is CASSVATLAGGETQYF. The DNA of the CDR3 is TGTGCCAGCAGCGTAGCTACCCTAGCGGGAGGGGAGACCCAGTACTTC.